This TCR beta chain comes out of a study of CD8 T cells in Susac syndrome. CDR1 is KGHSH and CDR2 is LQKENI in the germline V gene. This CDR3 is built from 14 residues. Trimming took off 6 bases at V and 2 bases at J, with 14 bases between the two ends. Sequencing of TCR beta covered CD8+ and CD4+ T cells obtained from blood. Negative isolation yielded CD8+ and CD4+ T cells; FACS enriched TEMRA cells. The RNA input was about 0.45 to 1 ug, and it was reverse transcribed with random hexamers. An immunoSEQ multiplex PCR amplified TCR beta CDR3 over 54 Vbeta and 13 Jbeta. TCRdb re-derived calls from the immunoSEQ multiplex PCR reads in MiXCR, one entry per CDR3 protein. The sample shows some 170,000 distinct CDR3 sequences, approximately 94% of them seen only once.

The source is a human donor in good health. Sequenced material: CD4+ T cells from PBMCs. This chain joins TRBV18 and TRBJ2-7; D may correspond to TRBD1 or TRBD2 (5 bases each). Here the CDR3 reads CASSRGTETYEQYF. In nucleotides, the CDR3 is TGTGCCAGCTCTCGTGGGACGGAAACCTACGAGCAGTACTTC.